A single T cell receptor beta chain is shown here with its context. Its antigen is unidentified. These data originate in a study of Ad26.COV2.S vaccination and SARS-CoV-2 variants. Across the study: This donor came from the COV1001 trial of Ad26.COV2.S.

Using immunoSEQ multiplex PCR, the repertoire was profiled, and TCRdb retains in-frame clones only, with some absent. This table has fewer than 400,000 clones, roughly nine tenths appearing once. Treatment described: around 19 received Ad26.COV2.S at low or high dose, single or two shots; about 5 received placebo; per-sample allocation not given. Sampling occurred on day 63 after the first vaccine or placebo injection. Based in Boston, the donor was an adult of 18-55 years. Germline-derived CDR1 and CDR2 are MGHRA and YSYEKL. J gave up 9 bases and V 3 bases, and 9 bases lay outside the gene matches. This CDR3 region has 15 residues. Study-wide results and limits: The breadth of spike-specific CD8+ and CD4+ T cell responses after vaccination was reportedly substantial.

This chain links TRBV4-1 with TRBJ2-1; 9 bases align to TRBD1. The TCR comes from a person aged 18-60 years who received the Ad26.COV2.S COVID-19 vaccine or a placebo. Sequences were derived from peripheral blood, sampled in a trial of Ad26.COV2.S vaccine versus placebo. The CDR3 loop is CASSQSWDREFEQFF. CDR3 bases: TGCGCCAGCAGCCAGTCCTGGGACAGGGAGTTTGAGCAGTTCTTC.